This T cell receptor (beta chain) derives from a study of blood T cell repertoires in COVID-19. Study background: The study drew acute and convalescent COVID-19 samples from the United States, Italy and Spain. PBMCs, B-cell-depleted T cells, or T cells provided the cDNA or gDNA that made up the material.

The authors' processing: Amplification with reference gene primers provided the estimates of nucleated cell counts. Produced via immunoSEQ multiplex PCR; TCRdb's table is partial and in-frame only. For V, J and clone size, that table is used; D and trimming come from the DNA. This sample yields about 140,000 clones, of which 82% are seen a single time; about 4% belongs to the top ten. The TCR sequence derives from a woman older than 75 with acute or convalescent COVID-19. Sequencing was carried out using peripheral blood.

CDR3: CASTPQGKGSPLHF. CDR3 nucleotide sequence: TGTGCCAGCACGCCACAGGGGAAGGGTTCACCCCTCCACTTT. V and J are TRBV27 and TRBJ1-6, with 7 bases identical to TRBD1. CDR3 length: 14 residues. Looked up from germline, CDR1 is MNHEY and CDR2 is SMNVEV (reference sequence). The V segment lost 7 bases and the J segment 9 bases; nucleotides outside the gene matches: 9.